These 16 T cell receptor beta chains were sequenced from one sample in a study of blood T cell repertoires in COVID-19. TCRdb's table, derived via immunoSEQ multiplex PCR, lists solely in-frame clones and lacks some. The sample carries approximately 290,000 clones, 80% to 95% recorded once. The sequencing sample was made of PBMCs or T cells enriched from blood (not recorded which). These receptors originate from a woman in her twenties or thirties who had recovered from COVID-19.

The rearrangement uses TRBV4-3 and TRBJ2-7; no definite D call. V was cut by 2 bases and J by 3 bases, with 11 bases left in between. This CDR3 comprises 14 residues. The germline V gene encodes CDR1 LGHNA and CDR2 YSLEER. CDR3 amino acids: CASSQSAANYEQYF. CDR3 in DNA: TGCGCCAGCAGCCAAAGTGCTGCGAACTACGAGCAGTACTTC.

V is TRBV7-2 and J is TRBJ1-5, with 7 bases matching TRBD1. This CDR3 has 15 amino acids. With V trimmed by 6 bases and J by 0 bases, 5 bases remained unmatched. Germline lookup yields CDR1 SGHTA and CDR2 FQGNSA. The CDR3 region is CASSSWTGSNQPQHF. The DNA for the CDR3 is TGTGCCAGCAGTTCCTGGACAGGTAGCAATCAGCCCCAGCATTTT.

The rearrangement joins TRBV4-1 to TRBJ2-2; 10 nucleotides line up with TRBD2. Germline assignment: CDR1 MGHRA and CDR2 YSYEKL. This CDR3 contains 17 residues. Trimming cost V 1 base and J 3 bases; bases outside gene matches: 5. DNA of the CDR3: TGCGCCAGCAGCCAAGCGCTAGCGGGAGTACACACCGGGGAGCTGTTTTTT. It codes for CASSQALAGVHTGELFF.

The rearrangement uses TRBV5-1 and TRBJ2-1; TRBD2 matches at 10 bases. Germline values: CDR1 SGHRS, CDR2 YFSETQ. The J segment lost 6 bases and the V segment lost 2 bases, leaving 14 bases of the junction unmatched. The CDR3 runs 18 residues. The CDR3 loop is CASSFRLAGVSLSNEQFF. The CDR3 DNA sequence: TGCGCCAGCAGCTTTCGGCTAGCGGGAGTCTCCCTCTCCAATGAGCAGTTCTTC. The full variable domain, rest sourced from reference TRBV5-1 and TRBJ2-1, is KAGVTQTPRYLIKTRGQQVTLSCSPISGHRSVSWYQQTPGQGLQFLFEYFSETQRNKGNFPGRFSGRQFSNSRSEMNVSTLELGDSALYLCASSFRLAGVSLSNEQFFGPGTRLTVL.

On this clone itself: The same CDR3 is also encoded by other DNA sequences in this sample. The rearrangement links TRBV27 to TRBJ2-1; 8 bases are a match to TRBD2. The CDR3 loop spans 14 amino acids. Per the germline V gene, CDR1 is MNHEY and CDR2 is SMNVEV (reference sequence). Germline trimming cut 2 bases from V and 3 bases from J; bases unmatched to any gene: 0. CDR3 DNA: TGTGCCAGCAGTTTAAGCGGGAGCTACAATGAGCAGTTCTTC. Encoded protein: CASSLSGSYNEQFF.

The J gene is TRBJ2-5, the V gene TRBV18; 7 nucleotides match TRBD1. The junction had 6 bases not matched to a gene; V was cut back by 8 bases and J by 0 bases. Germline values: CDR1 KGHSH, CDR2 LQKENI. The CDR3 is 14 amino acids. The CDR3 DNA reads TGTGCCAGCACTATACAGGGGAACCAAGAGACCCAGTACTTC. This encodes CASTIQGNQETQYF.

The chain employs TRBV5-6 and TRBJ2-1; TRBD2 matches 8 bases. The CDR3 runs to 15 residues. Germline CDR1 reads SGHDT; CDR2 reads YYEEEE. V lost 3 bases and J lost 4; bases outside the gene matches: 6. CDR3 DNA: TGTGCCAGCAGCTGGACGGGGGGGAGATACAATGAGCAGTTCTTC. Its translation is CASSWTGGRYNEQFF.

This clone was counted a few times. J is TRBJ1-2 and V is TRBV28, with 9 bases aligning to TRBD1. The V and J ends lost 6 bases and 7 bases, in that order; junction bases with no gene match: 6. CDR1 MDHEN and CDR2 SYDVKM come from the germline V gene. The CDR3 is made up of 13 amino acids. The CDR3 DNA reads TGTGCCAGCAGCCCCTCGACAGGGGGTGGCTACACCTTC. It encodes CASSPSTGGGYTF.

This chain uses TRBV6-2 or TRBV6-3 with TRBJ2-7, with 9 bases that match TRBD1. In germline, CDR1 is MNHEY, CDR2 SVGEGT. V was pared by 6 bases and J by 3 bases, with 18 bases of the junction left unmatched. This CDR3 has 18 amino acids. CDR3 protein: CASSTLKLDRGGVYEQYF. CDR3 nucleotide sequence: TGTGCCAGCAGCACCCTTAAACTCGACAGGGGGGGAGTCTACGAGCAGTACTTC.

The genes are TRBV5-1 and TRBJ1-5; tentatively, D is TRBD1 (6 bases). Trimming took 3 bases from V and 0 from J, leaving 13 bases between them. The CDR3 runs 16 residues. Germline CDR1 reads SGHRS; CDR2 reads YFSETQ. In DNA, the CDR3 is TGCGCCAGCAGCTCGTCGCCAGGGGCTAGCAATCAGCCCCAGCATTTT. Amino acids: CASSSSPGASNQPQHF.

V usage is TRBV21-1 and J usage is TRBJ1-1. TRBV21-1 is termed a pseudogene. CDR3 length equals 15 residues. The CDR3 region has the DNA TGTGCCAGCAGCAAAGAGTGCAGGGAGGGAACTGAAGCTTTCTTT. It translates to CASSKECREGTEAFF.

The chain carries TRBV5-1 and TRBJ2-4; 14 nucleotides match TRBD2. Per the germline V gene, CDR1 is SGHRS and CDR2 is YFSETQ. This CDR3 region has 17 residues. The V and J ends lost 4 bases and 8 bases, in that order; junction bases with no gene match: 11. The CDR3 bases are TGCGCCAGCAGCCCGCCGGGACTAGCGGGAGTTCGGGACATTCAGTACTTC. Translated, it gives CASSPPGLAGVRDIQYF.

The CDR3 loop is CASSPSLGQGSNQPQHF. DNA for the CDR3: TGTGCCAGCTCTCCCTCACTTGGGCAGGGAAGCAATCAGCCCCAGCATTTT. The chain recombines TRBV18 with TRBJ1-5; tentatively, D is TRBD1 (5 bases). The germline V gene encodes CDR1 KGHSH and CDR2 LQKENI. V lost 6 bases and J 1 base, leaving 19 bases between the germline ends. The CDR3 extends over 17 amino acids.

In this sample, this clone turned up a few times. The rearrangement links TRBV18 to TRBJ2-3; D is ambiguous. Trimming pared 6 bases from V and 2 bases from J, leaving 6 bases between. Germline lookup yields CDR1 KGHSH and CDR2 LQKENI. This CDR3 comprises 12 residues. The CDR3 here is CASSPNTDTQYF. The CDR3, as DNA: TGTGCCAGCTCCCCCAACACAGATACGCAGTATTTT.

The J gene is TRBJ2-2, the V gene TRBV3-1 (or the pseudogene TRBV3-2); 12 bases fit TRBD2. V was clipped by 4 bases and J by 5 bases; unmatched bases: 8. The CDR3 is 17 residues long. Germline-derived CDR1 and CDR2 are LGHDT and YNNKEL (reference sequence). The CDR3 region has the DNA TGTGCCAGCAGCCCCGGGTCACTAGCGGGAGGAACCGGGGAGCTGTTTTTT. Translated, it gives CASSPGSLAGGTGELFF.

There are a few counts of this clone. The CDR3 DNA sequence: TGTGCCATCAGTGAAGGGCAGGGCGATACAGATACGCAGTATTTT. This sequence encodes CAISEGQGDTDTQYF. The chain recombines TRBV10-3 with TRBJ2-3, with D perhaps matching TRBD1 (5 bases). The CDR3 is 15 amino acids. V shed 3 bases and J shed 3 bases, with 13 bases lying between them. The V gene's germline CDR1 is ENHRY and CDR2 SYGVKD.